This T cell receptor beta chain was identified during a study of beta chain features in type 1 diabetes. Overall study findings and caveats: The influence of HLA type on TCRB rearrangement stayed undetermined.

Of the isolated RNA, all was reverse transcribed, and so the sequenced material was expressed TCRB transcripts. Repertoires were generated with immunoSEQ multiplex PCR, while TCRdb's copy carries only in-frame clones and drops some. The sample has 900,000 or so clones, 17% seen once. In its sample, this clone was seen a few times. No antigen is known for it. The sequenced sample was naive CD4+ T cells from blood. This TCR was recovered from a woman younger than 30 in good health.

CDR3 DNA sequence: TGCAGTGCTAGTTTTTTGGATACGCAGTATTTT. This encodes CSASFLDTQYF. The chain combines TRBV20-1 with TRBJ2-3; D gene ambiguous. Germline V gives CDR1 DFQATT, CDR2 SNEGSKA (reference sequence). The CDR3 is 11 residues long. Trimming shortened V by 3 bases and J by 6 bases, and 7 bases separated the two germline ends.